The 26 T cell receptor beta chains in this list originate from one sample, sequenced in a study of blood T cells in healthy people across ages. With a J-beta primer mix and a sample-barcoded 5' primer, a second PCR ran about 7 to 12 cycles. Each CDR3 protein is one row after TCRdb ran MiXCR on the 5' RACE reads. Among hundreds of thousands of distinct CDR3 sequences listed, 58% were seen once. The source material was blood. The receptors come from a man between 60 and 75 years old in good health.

This chain's CDR3 is CASSPTALQETQYF. CDR3 in DNA: TGTGCCAGCAGCCCGACAGCCCTCCAAGAGACCCAGTACTTC. The rearrangement uses TRBV5-5 and TRBJ2-5, with a possible D match to TRBD1 (5 bases). The germline V and J ends were trimmed by 4 bases and 1 base, with 11 bases remaining between them. The germline gives CDR1 SGHKS, CDR2 YYEKEE (reference sequence). This CDR3 has 14 amino acids.

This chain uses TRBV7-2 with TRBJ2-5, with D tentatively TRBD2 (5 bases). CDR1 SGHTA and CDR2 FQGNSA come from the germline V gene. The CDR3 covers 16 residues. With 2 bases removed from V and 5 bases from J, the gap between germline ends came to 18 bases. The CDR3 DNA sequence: TGTGCCAGCAGCTTATTTATGCTAGGGAGTGGGGAGACCCAGTACTTC. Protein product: CASSLFMLGSGETQYF.

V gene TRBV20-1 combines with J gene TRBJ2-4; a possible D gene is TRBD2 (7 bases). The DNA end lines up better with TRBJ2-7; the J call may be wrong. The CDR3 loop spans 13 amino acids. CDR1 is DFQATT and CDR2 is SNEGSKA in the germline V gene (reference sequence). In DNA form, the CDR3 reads TGCAGTGCTAGTGGGGGGGCCCCCTACGAGCAGTACTTC. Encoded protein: CSASGGAPYEQYF.

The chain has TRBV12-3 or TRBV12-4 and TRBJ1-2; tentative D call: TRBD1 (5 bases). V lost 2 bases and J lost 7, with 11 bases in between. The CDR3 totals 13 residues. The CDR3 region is CASSLLGAGGYTF. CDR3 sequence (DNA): TGTGCCAGCAGTTTACTAGGGGCTGGTGGCTACACCTTC.

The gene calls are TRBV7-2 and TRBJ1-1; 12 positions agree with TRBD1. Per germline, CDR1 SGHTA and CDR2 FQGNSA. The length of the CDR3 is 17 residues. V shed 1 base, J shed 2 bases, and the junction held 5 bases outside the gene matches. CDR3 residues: CASSLGPGTGGNTEAFF. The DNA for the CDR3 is TGTGCCAGCAGCTTAGGCCCAGGGACAGGGGGCAACACTGAAGCTTTCTTT.

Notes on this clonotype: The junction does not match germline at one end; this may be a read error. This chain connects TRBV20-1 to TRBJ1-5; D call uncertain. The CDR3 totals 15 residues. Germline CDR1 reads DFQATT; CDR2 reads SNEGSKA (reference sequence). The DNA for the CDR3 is TGCAGTGCTAGAGGACGGGGTTGGCGCAAACAGCCCCAGCATTTT. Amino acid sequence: CSARGRGWRKQPQHF.

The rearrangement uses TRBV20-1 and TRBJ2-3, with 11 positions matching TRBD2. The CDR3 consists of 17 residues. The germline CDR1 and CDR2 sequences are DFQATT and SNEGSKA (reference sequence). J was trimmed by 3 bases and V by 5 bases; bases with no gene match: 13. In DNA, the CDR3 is TGCAGTGCTGGGAAACCACTAGCGGGGGCCCAGACAGATACGCAGTATTTT. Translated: CSAGKPLAGAQTDTQYF.

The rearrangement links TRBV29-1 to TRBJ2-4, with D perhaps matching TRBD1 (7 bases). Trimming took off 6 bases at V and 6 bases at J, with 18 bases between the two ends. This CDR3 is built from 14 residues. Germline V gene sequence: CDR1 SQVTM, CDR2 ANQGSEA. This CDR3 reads CSVARGDFGNIQYF. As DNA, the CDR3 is TGCAGCGTGGCCAGGGGGGATTTCGGAAACATTCAGTACTTC.

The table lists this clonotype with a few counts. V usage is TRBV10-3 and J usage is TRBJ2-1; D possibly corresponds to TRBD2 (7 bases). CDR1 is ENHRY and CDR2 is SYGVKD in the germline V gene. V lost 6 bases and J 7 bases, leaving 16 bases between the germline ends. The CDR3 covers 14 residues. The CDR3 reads CAIRWGGEGNEQFF. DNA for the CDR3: TGTGCCATCAGATGGGGGGGCGAAGGTAATGAGCAGTTCTTC.

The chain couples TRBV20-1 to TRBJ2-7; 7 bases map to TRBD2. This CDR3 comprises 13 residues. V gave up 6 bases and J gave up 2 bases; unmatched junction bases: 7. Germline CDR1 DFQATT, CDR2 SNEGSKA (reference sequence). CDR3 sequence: CSAGPGGTYEQYF. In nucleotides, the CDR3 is TGCAGTGCGGGGCCCGGGGGGACCTACGAGCAGTACTTC.

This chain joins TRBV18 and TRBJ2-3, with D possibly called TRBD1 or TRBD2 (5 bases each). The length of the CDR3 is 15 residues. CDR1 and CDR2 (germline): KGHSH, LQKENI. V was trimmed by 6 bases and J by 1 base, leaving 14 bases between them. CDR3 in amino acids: CASSGQGVGTDTQYF. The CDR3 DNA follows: TGTGCCAGCTCGGGGCAGGGAGTCGGCACAGATACGCAGTATTTT.

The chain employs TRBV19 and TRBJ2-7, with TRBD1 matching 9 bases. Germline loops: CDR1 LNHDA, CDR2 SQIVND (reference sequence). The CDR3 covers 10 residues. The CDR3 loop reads CRDRVYEQYF. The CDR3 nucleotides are TGTCGGGACAGGGTCTACGAGCAGTACTTC.

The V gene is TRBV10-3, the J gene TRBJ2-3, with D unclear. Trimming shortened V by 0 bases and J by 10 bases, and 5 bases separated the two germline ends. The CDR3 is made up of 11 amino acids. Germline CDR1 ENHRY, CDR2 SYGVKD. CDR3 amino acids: CAISESGAQYF. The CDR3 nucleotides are TGTGCCATCAGTGAGTCAGGCGCGCAGTATTTT.

The CDR3 DNA reads TGTGCCAGCAGCTTAGTATCCCCGCAGGGGTGGACCTACAATGAGCAGTTCTTC. This translates into CASSLVSPQGWTYNEQFF. The chain couples TRBV7-2 to TRBJ2-1, with D tentatively TRBD1 (6 bases). This CDR3 is 18 amino acids long. V gave up 1 base and J gave up 2 bases, with 18 bases separating them. Per germline, CDR1 SGHTA and CDR2 FQGNSA.

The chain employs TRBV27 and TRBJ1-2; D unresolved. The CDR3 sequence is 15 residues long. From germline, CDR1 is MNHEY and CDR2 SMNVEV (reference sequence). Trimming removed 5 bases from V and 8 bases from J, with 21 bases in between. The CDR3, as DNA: TGTGCCAGCAGTGAAGACCGTGGAGGGCTGGAGGGCTACACCTTC. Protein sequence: CASSEDRGGLEGYTF.

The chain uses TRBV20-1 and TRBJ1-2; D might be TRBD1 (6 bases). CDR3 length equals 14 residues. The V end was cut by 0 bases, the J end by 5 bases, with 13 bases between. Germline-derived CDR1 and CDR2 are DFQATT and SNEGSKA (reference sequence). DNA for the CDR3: TGCAGTGCTAGAGACGCCAGGGGAGCGTATGGCTACACCTTC. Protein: CSARDARGAYGYTF.

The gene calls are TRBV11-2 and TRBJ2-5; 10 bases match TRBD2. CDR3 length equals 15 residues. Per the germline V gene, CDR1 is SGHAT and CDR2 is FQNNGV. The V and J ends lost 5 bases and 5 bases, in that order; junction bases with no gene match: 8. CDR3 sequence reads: CASSPNSGGKETQYF. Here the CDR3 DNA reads TGTGCCAGCAGCCCCAATAGCGGGGGGAAGGAGACCCAGTACTTC.

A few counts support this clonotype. In DNA, the CDR3 is TGTGCCAGCAGCTTACGGGACAGGGGAGAGACCCAGTACTTC. Translation: CASSLRDRGETQYF. The chain carries TRBV11-2 and TRBJ2-5, with 10 nucleotides matching TRBD1. The CDR3 has 14 residues. Looked up from germline, CDR1 is SGHAT and CDR2 is FQNNGV. Trimming took 2 bases from V and 4 from J; bases not matched to a gene: 1.

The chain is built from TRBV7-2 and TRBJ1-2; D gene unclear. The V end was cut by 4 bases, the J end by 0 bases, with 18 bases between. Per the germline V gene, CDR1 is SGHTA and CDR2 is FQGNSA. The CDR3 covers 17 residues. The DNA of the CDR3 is TGTGCCAGCAGCTCAGCTCCCTATAGACGTACTAACTATGGCTACACCTTC. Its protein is CASSSAPYRRTNYGYTF.

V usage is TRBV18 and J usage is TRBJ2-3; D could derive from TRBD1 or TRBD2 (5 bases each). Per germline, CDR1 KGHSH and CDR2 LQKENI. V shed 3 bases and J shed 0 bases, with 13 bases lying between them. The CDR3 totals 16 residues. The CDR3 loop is CASSPGDGASTDTQYF. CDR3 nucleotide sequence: TGTGCCAGCTCACCTGGGGACGGAGCTAGCACAGATACGCAGTATTTT.

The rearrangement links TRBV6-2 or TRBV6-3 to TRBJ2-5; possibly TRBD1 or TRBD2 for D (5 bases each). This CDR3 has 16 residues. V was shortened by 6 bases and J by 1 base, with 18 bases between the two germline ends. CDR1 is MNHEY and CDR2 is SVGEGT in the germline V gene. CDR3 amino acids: CASSPGTWMSQETQYF. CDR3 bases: TGTGCCAGCAGCCCCGGGACCTGGATGTCCCAAGAGACCCAGTACTTC.

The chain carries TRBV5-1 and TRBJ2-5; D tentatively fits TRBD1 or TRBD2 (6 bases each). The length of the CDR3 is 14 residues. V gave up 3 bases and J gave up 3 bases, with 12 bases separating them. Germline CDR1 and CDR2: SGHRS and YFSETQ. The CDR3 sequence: CASSWGAGEETQYF. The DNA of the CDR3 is TGCGCCAGCAGCTGGGGGGCCGGAGAAGAGACCCAGTACTTC.

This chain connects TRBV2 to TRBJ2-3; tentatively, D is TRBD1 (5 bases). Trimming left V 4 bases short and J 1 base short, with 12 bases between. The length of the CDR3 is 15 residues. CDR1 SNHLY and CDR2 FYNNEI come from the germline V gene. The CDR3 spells CASSVRRARTDTQYF. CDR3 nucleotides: TGTGCCAGCAGTGTGCGCAGGGCTCGCACAGATACGCAGTATTTT.

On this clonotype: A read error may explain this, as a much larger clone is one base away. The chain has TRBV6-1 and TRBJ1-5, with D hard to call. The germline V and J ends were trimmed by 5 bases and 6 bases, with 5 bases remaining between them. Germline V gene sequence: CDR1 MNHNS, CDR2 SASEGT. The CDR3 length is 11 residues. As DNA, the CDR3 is TGTGCCAGCAGTACGGGTCAGCCCCAGCATTTT. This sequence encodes CASSTGQPQHF.

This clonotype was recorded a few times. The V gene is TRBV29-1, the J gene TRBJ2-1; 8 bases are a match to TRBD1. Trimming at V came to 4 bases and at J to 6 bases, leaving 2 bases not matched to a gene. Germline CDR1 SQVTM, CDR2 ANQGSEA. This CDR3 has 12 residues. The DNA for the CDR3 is TGCAGCGTTGGTACAGGGGGCAATGAGCAGTTCTTC. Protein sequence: CSVGTGGNEQFF.

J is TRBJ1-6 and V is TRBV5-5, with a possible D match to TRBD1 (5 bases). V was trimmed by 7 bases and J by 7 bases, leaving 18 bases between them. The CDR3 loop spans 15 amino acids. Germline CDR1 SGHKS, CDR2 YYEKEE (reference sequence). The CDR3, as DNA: TGTGCCAGCGCCTATCTAGGGGACGCCAATTCACCCCTCCACTTT. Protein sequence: CASAYLGDANSPLHF.